Each of the 15 T cell receptor beta chains below was sequenced from the same sample in a study of T cell responses to AZD1222 COVID-19 vaccine. Clones were read by immunoSEQ multiplex PCR, and TCRdb kept only the in-frame ones, dropping some. In the table there are about 88,000 clones, 75% to 90% of which are singletons. Sequenced material: peripheral blood, taken on day 0 of AZD1222 vaccination. All receptors derive from an adult in good health.

The DNA for the CDR3 is TGTGCCAGCAGCATCGCTACAGGGGGCGGCAATCAGCCCCAGCATTTT. Protein: CASSIATGGGNQPQHF. The chain has TRBV5-6 and TRBJ1-5; 9 bases are shared with TRBD1. Germline lookup yields CDR1 SGHDT and CDR2 YYEEEE. CDR3 length: 16 amino acids. V gave up 4 bases and J gave up 2 bases; unmatched junction bases: 7.

This clone was found a few times. CDR3 DNA sequence: TGTGCCAGCAGCTCCGCCGAGCGGGGGGCCGGGACAGATACGCAGTATTTT. Residues: CASSSAERGAGTDTQYF. The gene calls are TRBV13 and TRBJ2-3; 9 bases align to TRBD2. V shed 4 bases, J shed 3 bases, and the junction held 11 bases outside the gene matches. The CDR3 covers 17 residues. Germline V gene sequence: CDR1 PRHDT, CDR2 FYEKMQ (reference sequence).

The CDR3 loop is CASSLTVTSGRASYNEQFF. In nucleotides, the CDR3 is TGTGCCAGCAGCTTGACAGTCACTAGCGGGAGGGCCTCCTACAATGAGCAGTTCTTC. V is TRBV5-4 and J is TRBJ2-1, with TRBD2 matching over 13 bases. Per germline, CDR1 SGHNT and CDR2 YYREEE (reference sequence). The CDR3 length is 19 residues. The V and J ends lost 1 base and 0 bases, in that order; junction bases with no gene match: 7.

CDR3: CASAGQFNQPQHF. DNA of the CDR3: TGTGCCAGCGCAGGACAGTTCAATCAGCCCCAGCATTTT. This chain links TRBV19 with TRBJ1-5, with TRBD1 as a possible D gene (6 bases). The CDR3 runs 13 residues. Between the trimmed V and J ends, which lost 9 bases and 3 bases, there was a span of 12 bases. The germline CDR1 and CDR2 sequences are LNHDA and SQIVND (reference sequence). The full variable domain, its missing parts supplied by reference TRBV19 and TRBJ1-5, is DGGITQSPKYLFRKEGQNVTLSCEQNLNHDAMYWYRQDPGQGLRLIYYSQIVNDFQKGDIAEGYSVSREKKESFPLTVTSAQKNPTAFYLCASAGQFNQPQHFGDGTRLSIL.

The chain recombines TRBV5-1 with TRBJ2-7; 7 bases are a match to TRBD1. This CDR3 spans 13 amino acids. Trimming cost V 2 bases and J 4 bases; bases outside gene matches: 3. The germline gives CDR1 SGHRS, CDR2 YFSETQ. CDR3 sequence: CASSFDRDYEQYF. The CDR3 bases are TGCGCCAGCAGCTTCGACAGGGATTACGAGCAGTACTTC.

V usage is TRBV25-1 and J usage is TRBJ1-2; D gene uncertain. The V end was cut by 4 bases, the J end by 6 bases, with 15 bases between. Germline CDR1 is MGHDK and CDR2 is SYGVNS. This CDR3 region has 14 residues. This CDR3 is CASSVGKGRHGYTF. CDR3 sequence (DNA): TGTGCCAGCAGTGTAGGCAAAGGAAGGCATGGCTACACCTTC.

The J gene is TRBJ2-3, the V gene TRBV5-1; possible D gene TRBD1, 8 bases. CDR1 and CDR2 (germline): SGHRS, YFSETQ. The CDR3 consists of 16 residues. Trimming pared 4 bases from V and 0 bases from J, leaving 15 bases between. The CDR3 bases are TGCGCCAGCAGCCTTACAGGGGGGGCTAGCACAGATACGCAGTATTTT. This gives the protein CASSLTGGASTDTQYF.

The gene calls are TRBV20-1 and TRBJ1-6; D is unclear. V was pared by 3 bases and J by 9 bases, with 15 bases between. Germline CDR1 and CDR2: DFQATT and SNEGSKA (reference sequence). The CDR3 sequence is 14 residues long. The CDR3 DNA follows: TGCAGTGCTAGTGGGGTCGGGATGAGTTCACCCCTCCACTTT. Residues: CSASGVGMSSPLHF.

The V gene is TRBV5-1, the J gene TRBJ1-3, with 12 bases aligning to TRBD1. The CDR3 consists of 15 residues. V lost 2 bases and J lost 6; bases outside the gene matches: 3. Germline-derived CDR1 and CDR2 are SGHRS and YFSETQ. Here the CDR3 DNA reads TGCGCCAGCAGCTTAGCGGGACAGGGGGCAAACACCATATATTTT. This codes for CASSLAGQGANTIYF.

This clone was observed once. This sequence joins TRBV6-1 and TRBJ1-4; D possibly corresponds to TRBD1 (6 bases). Germline CDR1 reads MNHNS; CDR2 reads SASEGT. The CDR3 runs 19 residues. Trimming took off 2 bases at V and 7 bases at J, with 26 bases between the two ends. The CDR3 sequence is CASSERGGTPEKKREKLFF. In DNA, the CDR3 is TGTGCCAGCAGTGAAAGGGGTGGGACACCAGAGAAAAAGCGTGAAAAACTGTTTTTT.

This chain connects TRBV7-9 to TRBJ1-5, with TRBD1 identical over 10 bases. The CDR3 sequence is 15 residues long. CDR1 SEHNR and CDR2 FQNEAQ come from the germline V gene (reference sequence). The trim removed 5 bases at V and 5 bases at J, leaving 6 bases unmatched. The chain's CDR3 is CASSPDRGSDQPQHF. DNA for the CDR3: TGTGCCAGCAGCCCGGACAGGGGGTCTGATCAGCCCCAGCATTTT.

Details on this clone: The junction and the germline gene differ at one end; a read error may be behind it. This chain uses TRBV7-9 with TRBJ1-2; D ambiguous. The CDR3 is made up of 13 amino acids. Germline CDR1 is SEHNR and CDR2 is FQNEAQ (reference sequence). In nucleotides, the CDR3 is TGTGCCAGCAGCCTAGCAACTGACGTGGGCTACACCTTC. Encoded protein: CASSLATDVGYTF.

This clone has a count of ten or more. CDR3: CASSQEISLTRSETQYF. The CDR3 DNA is TGTGCCAGCAGCCAAGAGATTAGCCTAACTAGATCGGAGACCCAGTACTTC. The V and J genes are TRBV3-1 (or the pseudogene TRBV3-2) and TRBJ2-5, with TRBD2 as a possible D gene (5 bases). Germline values: CDR1 LGHDT, CDR2 YNNKEL (reference sequence). The CDR3 is made up of 17 amino acids. Trimming cost V 0 bases and J 5 bases, with 19 bases left between them.

Only a few counts were recorded for this clone. CDR3 amino acids: CASSETDPVSNTEAFF. The CDR3 DNA reads as TGTGCCAGCAGTGAAACGGATCCCGTTTCGAACACTGAAGCTTTCTTT. The chain carries TRBV2 and TRBJ1-1, with D unclear. The germline V and J ends were trimmed by 2 bases and 1 base, with 14 bases remaining between them. This CDR3 is 16 amino acids long. Germline loops: CDR1 SNHLY, CDR2 FYNNEI.

V gene TRBV18 combines with J gene TRBJ1-1; 8 bases map to TRBD1. Germline lookup yields CDR1 KGHSH and CDR2 LQKENI. CDR3 length: 14 amino acids. V gave up 3 bases and J gave up 11 bases; unmatched junction bases: 11. The CDR3 loop is CASSPSGGAKSAFF. CDR3 coding DNA: TGTGCCAGCTCACCCTCAGGGGGCGCAAAGTCGGCTTTCTTT.